This is a list of T cell receptor beta chains from one sample in a study of long-term antiretroviral therapy in people with HIV. Repertoires were generated with immunoSEQ multiplex PCR, while TCRdb's copy carries only in-frame clones and drops some. This table holds tens of thousands of clones, approximately 88% found once. The sample in question was unsorted PBMCs, obtained nearly 2.9 years after starting antiretroviral therapy. The receptors shown here come from a man aged 25-45 years with HIV. Each CDR3 is given with its conserved first and last residue. A D gene is named only where the DNA matches it firmly. Some rows have no size entry. The others give once, few or many, or a class for an expanded clone.

size: NA
D: NA
J: TRBJ2-2
V: TRBV9
CDR3: CASSPSGWNTGELFF
DNA: TGTGCCAGCAGCCCGTCAGGGTGGAACACCGGGGAGCTGTTTTTT

size: NA
D: TRBD1
J: TRBJ1-1
V: TRBV11-3
CDR3: CASSRRTGGGTEAFF
DNA: TGTGCCAGCAGCCGGCGGACAGGGGGAGGGACTGAAGCTTTCTTT

size: NA
D: NA
J: TRBJ1-1
V: TRBV7-8
CDR3: CASSSAAGPLQRKNTEAFF
DNA: TGTGCCAGCAGCTCCGCCGCCGGCCCCCTACAGAGGAAGAACACTGAAGCTTTCTTT

size: NA
D: TRBD2
J: TRBJ2-1
V: TRBV27
CDR3: CASSSPGGSGRSDYNEQFF
DNA: TGTGCCAGCAGTTCCCCAGGGGGTAGCGGGAGAAGCGACTACAATGAGCAGTTCTTC

size: few
D: TRBD1
J: TRBJ1-2
V: TRBV5-6
CDR3: CASSVTGGAGYGYTF
DNA: TGTGCCAGCAGCGTAACAGGGGGCGCTGGCTATGGCTACACCTTC

size: NA
D: NA
J: TRBJ1-1
V: TRBV5-1
CDR3: CASSLAFDTEAFF
DNA: TGCGCCAGCAGCTTGGCCTTTGACACTGAAGCTTTCTTT

size: NA
D: NA
J: TRBJ2-7
V: TRBV6-1
CDR3: CASRNQGVVAYEQYF
DNA: TGTGCCAGCAGAAATCAAGGGGTCGTTGCCTACGAGCAGTACTTC

size: NA
D: TRBD1
J: TRBJ1-1
V: TRBV4-1
CDR3: CASRVQGAAEAFF
DNA: TGCGCCAGCAGGGTACAGGGGGCAGCCGAAGCTTTCTTT

size: NA
D: NA
J: TRBJ1-1
V: TRBV28
CDR3: CASSFRTVTEAFF
DNA: TGTGCCAGCAGTTTCCGGACAGTCACTGAAGCTTTCTTT

size: NA
D: NA
J: TRBJ2-3
V: TRBV4-1
CDR3: CASSQDSGGARTDTQYF
DNA: TGCGCCAGCAGCCAAGATTCGGGGGGCGCGAGAACAGATACGCAGTATTTT

size: NA
D: NA
J: TRBJ2-3
V: TRBV27
CDR3: CASSPQGPTWSGTDTQYF
DNA: TGTGCCAGCAGTCCCCAAGGTCCTACATGGTCGGGCACAGATACGCAGTATTTT

size: NA
D: NA
J: TRBJ1-2
V: TRBV6-6
CDR3: CASSYFKGYGYTF
DNA: TGTGCCAGCAGTTACTTCAAAGGCTATGGCTACACCTTC

size: NA
D: NA
J: TRBJ2-7
V: TRBV2
CDR3: CASSAGGGAPYEQYF
DNA: TGTGCCAGCAGTGCCGGTGGCGGGGCACCCTACGAGCAGTACTTC

size: few
D: NA
J: TRBJ1-6
V: TRBV19
CDR3: CASSIRMQSYNSPLHF
DNA: TGTGCCAGTAGTATTCGGATGCAGTCATATAATTCACCCCTCCACTTT

size: NA
D: NA
J: TRBJ1-2
V: TRBV4-3
CDR3: CASSQVRGRTYGYTF
DNA: TGCGCCAGCAGCCAAGTTAGGGGCCGAACCTATGGCTACACCTTC

size: NA
D: TRBD1
J: TRBJ2-7
V: TRBV5-1
CDR3: CASSSTGGYEQYF
DNA: TGCGCCAGCAGCTCCACAGGGGGCTACGAGCAGTACTTC

size: NA
D: NA
J: TRBJ1-3
V: TRBV6-5
CDR3: CASSPLSGSGNTIYF
DNA: TGTGCCAGCAGCCCACTATCAGGATCGGGAAACACCATATATTTT

size: NA
D: NA
J: TRBJ2-1
V: TRBV28
CDR3: CASLAQSSYNEQFF
DNA: TGTGCCAGCCTCGCACAGTCTTCCTACAATGAGCAGTTCTTC

size: once
D: NA
J: TRBJ1-5
V: TRBV6-1
CDR3: CASSSPGPGFQPQHF
DNA: TGTGCCAGCAGTAGTCCGGGACCGGGGTTTCAGCCCCAGCATTTT

size: once
D: NA
J: TRBJ1-5
V: TRBV18
CDR3: CASSPEGIGNQPQHF
DNA: TGTGCCAGCTCACCTGAAGGGATCGGCAATCAGCCCCAGCATTTT

size: NA
D: NA
J: TRBJ2-3
V: TRBV27
CDR3: CASSDRTPGTDTQYF
DNA: TGTGCCAGCAGCGACCGGACCCCTGGCACAGATACGCAGTATTTT

size: NA
D: NA
J: TRBJ1-2
V: TRBV5-4
CDR3: CASSLAVNYGYTF
DNA: TGTGCCAGCAGCTTGGCAGTTAACTATGGCTACACCTTC

size: NA
D: TRBD2
J: TRBJ2-7
V: TRBV29-1
CDR3: CSVPGLAGDSSYEQYF
DNA: TGCAGCGTTCCGGGACTAGCGGGAGATAGCTCCTACGAGCAGTACTTC

size: NA
D: NA
J: TRBJ1-6
V: TRBV4-1
CDR3: CASSAITGQAPLHF
DNA: TGCGCCAGCAGCGCAATTACGGGGCAGGCACCCCTCCACTTT

size: NA
D: NA
J: TRBJ2-2
V: TRBV6-5
CDR3: CASSYSGQELFF
DNA: TGTGCCAGCAGTTACTCGGGACAGGAGCTGTTTTTT

size: NA
D: TRBD2
J: TRBJ2-5
V: TRBV4-1
CDR3: CASSPRLAGVGETQYF
DNA: TGCGCCAGCAGCCCCAGACTAGCGGGGGTTGGGGAGACCCAGTACTTC

size: NA
D: NA
J: TRBJ2-2
V: TRBV30
CDR3: CAWMYRDTGELFF
DNA: TGTGCCTGGATGTACAGGGACACCGGGGAGCTGTTTTTT

size: once
D: NA
J: TRBJ2-3
V: TRBV5-1
CDR3: CASAPGAGVTDTQYF
DNA: TGCGCCAGCGCCCCGGGGGCGGGGGTAACAGATACGCAGTATTTT

size: once
D: NA
J: TRBJ2-2
V: TRBV19
CDR3: CASRGAGPGELFF
DNA: TGTGCCAGTAGAGGGGCAGGTCCCGGGGAGCTGTTTTTT

size: NA
D: NA
J: TRBJ1-3
V: TRBV7-9
CDR3: CASSTGQPGGNTIYF
DNA: TGTGCCAGCAGCACTGGACAGCCGGGTGGAAACACCATATATTTT

size: NA
D: NA
J: TRBJ2-5
V: TRBV7-9
CDR3: CASSLYPGETQYF
DNA: TGTGCCAGCAGCTTATACCCGGGAGAGACCCAGTACTTC

size: NA
D: TRBD1
J: TRBJ2-3
V: TRBV27
CDR3: CASSLTPDRDSDTQYF
DNA: TGTGCCAGCAGTCTAACCCCGGACAGGGATTCAGATACGCAGTATTTT

size: NA
D: NA
J: TRBJ2-3
V: TRBV27
CDR3: CASSSATRSSTDTQYF
DNA: TGTGCCAGCAGTTCGGCAACGAGGAGTAGCACAGATACGCAGTATTTT

size: NA
D: NA
J: TRBJ1-2
V: TRBV6-5
CDR3: CASSYKGFVGGYTF
DNA: TGTGCCAGCAGTTACAAGGGGTTTGTCGGTGGCTACACCTTC

size: NA
D: NA
J: TRBJ2-1
V: TRBV10-3
CDR3: CAISVGNEQFF
DNA: TGTGCCATCAGCGTCGGCAATGAGCAGTTCTTC

size: NA
D: NA
J: TRBJ1-3
V: TRBV19
CDR3: CASKGQSSGNTIYF
DNA: TGTGCCAGTAAAGGACAGAGCTCTGGAAACACCATATATTTT

size: NA
D: NA
J: TRBJ2-7
V: TRBV28
CDR3: CATAGTYEQYF
DNA: TGTGCCACCGCAGGGACCTACGAGCAGTACTTC

size: NA
D: NA
J: TRBJ2-7
V: TRBV5-4
CDR3: CASSLAQGVAYEQYF
DNA: TGTGCCAGCAGCTTGGCCCAGGGAGTGGCCTACGAGCAGTACTTC

size: NA
D: NA
J: TRBJ2-7
V: TRBV9
CDR3: CASSRGPFKDEQYF
DNA: TGTGCCAGCAGCCGGGGCCCTTTCAAGGACGAGCAGTACTTC